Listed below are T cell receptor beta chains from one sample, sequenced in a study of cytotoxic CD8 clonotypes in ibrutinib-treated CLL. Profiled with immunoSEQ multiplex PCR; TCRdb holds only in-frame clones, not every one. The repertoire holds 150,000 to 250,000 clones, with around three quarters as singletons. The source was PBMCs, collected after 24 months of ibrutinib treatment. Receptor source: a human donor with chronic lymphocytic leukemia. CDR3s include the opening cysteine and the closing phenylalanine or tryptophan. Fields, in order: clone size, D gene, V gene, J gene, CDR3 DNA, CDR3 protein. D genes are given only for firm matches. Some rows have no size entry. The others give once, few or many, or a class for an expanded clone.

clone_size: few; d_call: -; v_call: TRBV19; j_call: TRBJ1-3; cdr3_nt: TGTGCCAGTAGTAGGCCGCAGTCCTCTGGAAACACCATATATTTT; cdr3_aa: CASSRPQSSGNTIYF
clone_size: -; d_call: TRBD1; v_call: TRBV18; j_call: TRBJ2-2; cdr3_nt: TGTGCCAGCTCACCAGGGCAGGGGGTCTACACCGGGGAGCTGTTTTTT; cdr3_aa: CASSPGQGVYTGELFF
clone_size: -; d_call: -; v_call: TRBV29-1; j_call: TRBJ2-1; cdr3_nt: TGCAGCGTTGATTACGGGATTGGGAACAATGAGCAGTTCTTC; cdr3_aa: CSVDYGIGNNEQFF
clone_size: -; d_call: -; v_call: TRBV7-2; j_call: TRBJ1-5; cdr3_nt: TGTGCCAGCAGCCCCAGAAGACAGATCGAGCCCCAGCATTTT; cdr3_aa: CASSPRRQIEPQHF
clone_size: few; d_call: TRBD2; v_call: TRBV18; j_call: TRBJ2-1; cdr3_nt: TGTGCCAGCTCACCACCGCTGACTAGCGGGAGTTCTTCCGATGAGCAGTTCTTC; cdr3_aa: CASSPPLTSGSSSDEQFF
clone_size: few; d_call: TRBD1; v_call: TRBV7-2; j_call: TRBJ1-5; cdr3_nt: TGTGCCAGCAGCTTAGACCCAGGGGGCGGTCAGCCCCAGCATTTT; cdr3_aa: CASSLDPGGGQPQHF
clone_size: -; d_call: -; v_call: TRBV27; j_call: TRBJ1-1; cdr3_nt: TGTGCCAGCAGATCAGGCGTCACTGAAGCTTTCTTT; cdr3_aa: CASRSGVTEAFF
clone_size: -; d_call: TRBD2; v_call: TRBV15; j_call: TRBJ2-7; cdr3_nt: TGTGCCACCAGCAGACTAGCGGGAGTGTCCTACGAGCAGTACTTC; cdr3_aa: CATSRLAGVSYEQYF
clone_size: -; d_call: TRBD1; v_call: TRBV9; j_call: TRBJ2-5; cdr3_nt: TGTGCCAGCAGCGTATTAGGGGGCAGGGAGACCCAGTACTTC; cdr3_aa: CASSVLGGRETQYF
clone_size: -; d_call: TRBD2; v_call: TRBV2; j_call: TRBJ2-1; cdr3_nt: TGTGCCACCGGAGGGCTAGCGGCTACAAATGAGCAGTTCTTC; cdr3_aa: CATGGLAATNEQFF
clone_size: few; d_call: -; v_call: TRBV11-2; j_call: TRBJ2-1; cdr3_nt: TGTGCCAGCAGCAAGAGTAGGAATGAGCAGTTCTTC; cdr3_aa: CASSKSRNEQFF
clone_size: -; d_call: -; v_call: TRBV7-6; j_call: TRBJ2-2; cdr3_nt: TGTGCCAGCAGCTTGAGATATTCGGTTCGAAGCCCTACCCGGGAGCTGTTTTTT; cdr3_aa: CASSLRYSVRSPTRELFF
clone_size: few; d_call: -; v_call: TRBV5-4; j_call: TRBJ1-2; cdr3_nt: TGTGCCAGCAGCGGATTGGACAGCCAATACTATGGCTACACCTTC; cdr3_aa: CASSGLDSQYYGYTF
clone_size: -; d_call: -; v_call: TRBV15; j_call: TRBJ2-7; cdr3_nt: TGTGCCACCACTCTGGGTACCGGGGGCTACGAGCAGTACTTC; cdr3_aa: CATTLGTGGYEQYF